This T cell receptor (beta chain) was recorded in a study of blood T cells in healthy people across ages. PCR was performed a second time for about 7 to 12 cycles using a sample-barcoded 5' primer and a J-beta primer mix. Each cDNA was tagged by a template-switch adaptor containing 12 random nucleotides. TCRdb passed the 5' RACE reads through MiXCR, listing each CDR3 protein once. Among 1,800,000 or so distinct CDR3 sequences listed, about 39% were seen once. Study-wide results and caveats: Measured against age, TCR beta diversity per million T cells decreased in a roughly linear manner. Donor CMV status, an unknown factor, possibly confounded changes in expanded clonotypes.

Germline V gives CDR1 SNHLY, CDR2 FYNNEI. The CDR3 contains 17 residues. Trimming left V 6 bases short and J 0 bases short, with 20 bases between. Worth noting for this clonotype: Its antigen is not identified.

The source material was blood. This chain joins TRBV2 and TRBJ1-2, with D unclear. The clonotype originates from a human donor in good health. The chain's CDR3 is CASSLSRPGTTNYGYTF. DNA of the CDR3: TGTGCCAGCAGCCTCAGCCGTCCTGGTACGACTAACTATGGCTACACCTTC.